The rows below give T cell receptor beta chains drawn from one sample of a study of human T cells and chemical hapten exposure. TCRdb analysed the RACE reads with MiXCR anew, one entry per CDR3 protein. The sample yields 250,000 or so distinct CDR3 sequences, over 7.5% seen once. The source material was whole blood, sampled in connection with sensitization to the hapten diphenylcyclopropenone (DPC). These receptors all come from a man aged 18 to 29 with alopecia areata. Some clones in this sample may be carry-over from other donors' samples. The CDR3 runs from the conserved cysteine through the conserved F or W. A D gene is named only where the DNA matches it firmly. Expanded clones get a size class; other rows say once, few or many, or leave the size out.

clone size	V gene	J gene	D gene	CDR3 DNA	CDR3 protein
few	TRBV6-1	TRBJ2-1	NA	TGTGCCAGCAGTGAAGGGTACAATGAGCAGTTCTTC	CASSEGYNEQFF
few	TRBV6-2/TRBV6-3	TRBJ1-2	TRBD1	TGTGCCAGCAGCCTGGGACAGGGTCATATCTATGGCTACACCTTC	CASSLGQGHIYGYTF
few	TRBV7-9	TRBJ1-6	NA	TGTGCCAGCAGCTCCAGCCTAGGACAGAATAATTCACCCCTCCACTTT	CASSSSLGQNNSPLHF
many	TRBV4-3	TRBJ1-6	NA	TGCGCCAGCAGCCGCGACAGGCACTATAATTCACCCCTCCACTTT	CASSRDRHYNSPLHF
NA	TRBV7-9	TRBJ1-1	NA	TGTGCCAGCAGCCCCTTGGACAGCGGAACTGAAGCTTTCTTT	CASSPLDSGTEAFF
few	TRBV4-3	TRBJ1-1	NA	TGCGCCAGCAGCCAAGTCGTCGGGGGGCGCACTGAAGCTTTCTTT	CASSQVVGGRTEAFF
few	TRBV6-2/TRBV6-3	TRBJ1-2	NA	TGTGCCAGCAGCCCGGACGGAAACTATGGCTACACCTTC	CASSPDGNYGYTF
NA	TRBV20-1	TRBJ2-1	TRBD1	TGCAGTGCTAGAGTACAGGGGGCAGATAGTTATGAGCAGTTCTTC	CSARVQGADSYEQFF
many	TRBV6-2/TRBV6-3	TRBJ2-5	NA	TGTGCCAGCAGTCCCCGCCTGGGGGGAGAGACCCAGTACTTC	CASSPRLGGETQYF
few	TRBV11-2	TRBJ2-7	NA	TGTGCCAGCAGCGTTATCCCCTTCGAGCAGTACTTC	CASSVIPFEQYF
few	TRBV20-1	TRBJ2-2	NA	TGCAGTGCTAGAGATCCCCCAGGCGCCGGGGAGCTGTTTTTT	CSARDPPGAGELFF
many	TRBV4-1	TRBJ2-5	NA	TGCGCCAGCAGCCAAGATAAAACAGTCCAAGAGACCCAGTACTTC	CASSQDKTVQETQYF
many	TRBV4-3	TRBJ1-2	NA	TGCGCCAGCTCAGGGCCTTCTGGCTACACCTTC	CASSGPSGYTF
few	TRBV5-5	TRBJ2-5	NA	TGTGCCAGCAGCGGAATCGCGTGGCAGACAAAAGAGACCCAGTACTTC	CASSGIAWQTKETQYF
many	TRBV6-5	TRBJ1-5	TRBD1	TGTGCCAGCAGTACGGACAGGGTTAAAGGGCAGCCCCAGCATTTT	CASSTDRVKGQPQHF
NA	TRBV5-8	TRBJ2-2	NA	TGTGCCAGCAGCTTAAATTGGGACACCGGGGAGCTGTTTTTT	CASSLNWDTGELFF
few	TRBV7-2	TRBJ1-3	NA	TGTGCCAGCAGCGAAAACCTGCGCGGAGACTCTGGAAACACCATATATTTT	CASSENLRGDSGNTIYF
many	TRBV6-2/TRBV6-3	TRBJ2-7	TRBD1	TGTGCCGGGGGACAGGCGCGATACGAGCAGTACTTC	CAGGQARYEQYF